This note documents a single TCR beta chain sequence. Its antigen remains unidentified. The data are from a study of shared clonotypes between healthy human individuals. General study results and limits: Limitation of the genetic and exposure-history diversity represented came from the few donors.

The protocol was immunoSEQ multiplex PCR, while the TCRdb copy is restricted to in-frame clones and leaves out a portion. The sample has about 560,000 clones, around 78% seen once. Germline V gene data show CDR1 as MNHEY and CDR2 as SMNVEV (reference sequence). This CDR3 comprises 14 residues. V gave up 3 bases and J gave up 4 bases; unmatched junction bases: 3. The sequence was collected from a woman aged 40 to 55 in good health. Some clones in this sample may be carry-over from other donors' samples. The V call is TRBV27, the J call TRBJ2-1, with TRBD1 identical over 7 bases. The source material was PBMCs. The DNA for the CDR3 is TGTGCCAGCAGTTTCCGGGACAGTTACAATGAGCAGTTCTTC. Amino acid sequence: CASSFRDSYNEQFF.